Below, 12 T cell receptor beta chains from the same sample are listed, as sequenced in a study of shared clonotypes between healthy human individuals. TCRdb's table, derived via immunoSEQ multiplex PCR, lists solely in-frame clones and lacks some. In the table there are approximately 2,300,000 clones, 85% to 95% of which are singletons. Sequencing was done on a sample of naive CD4+ T cells from PBMCs. Subset here: CD45RA+ positively selected. The source of these receptors is a young man in good health. Some clones in this sample may be carry-over from other donors' samples.

The chain joins TRBV2 to TRBJ2-1; TRBD2 aligns across 9 bases. The trim removed 5 bases at V and 4 bases at J, leaving 0 bases unmatched. Looked up from germline, CDR1 is SNHLY and CDR2 is FYNNEI. CDR3 length: 13 amino acids. The CDR3 here is CASSSGRYNEQFF. CDR3 sequence (DNA): TGTGCCAGCAGTAGCGGGAGGTACAATGAGCAGTTCTTC.

The rearrangement uses TRBV19 and TRBJ2-6; D call uncertain. The CDR3 runs 11 residues. CDR1 and CDR2 from the germline V gene are LNHDA and SQIVND (reference sequence). V was trimmed by 5 bases and J by 4 bases, leaving 0 bases between them. The DNA of the CDR3 is TGTGCCAGTAGTGGGGCCAACGTCCTGACTTTC. Protein product: CASSGANVLTF. Complete variable domain (other parts from reference TRBV19 and TRBJ2-6): DGGITQSPKYLFRKEGQNVTLSCEQNLNHDAMYWYRQDPGQGLRLIYYSQIVNDFQKGDIAEGYSVSREKKESFPLTVTSAQKNPTAFYLCASSGANVLTFGAGSRLTVL.

The rearrangement links TRBV13 to TRBJ2-7; 8 bases line up with TRBD2. This CDR3 spans 16 amino acids. Germline-derived CDR1 and CDR2 are PRHDT and FYEKMQ (reference sequence). V shed 6 bases and J 7 bases; nucleotides not matched to a gene: 17. Here the CDR3 reads CASRIWGSGIAREQYF. In nucleotides, the CDR3 is TGTGCCAGCAGGATATGGGGTAGCGGGATCGCGCGAGAGCAGTACTTC.

The chain couples TRBV5-1 to TRBJ2-7, with no clear D. Germline CDR1 is SGHRS and CDR2 is YFSETQ. The CDR3 totals 16 residues. V gave up 0 bases and J gave up 2 bases, with 15 bases separating them. In DNA, the CDR3 is TGCGCCAGCAGCTTGGCCCCCTCTCGGGCCCCCTACGAGCAGTACTTC. It specifies CASSLAPSRAPYEQYF.

This clone was seen a few times. The rearrangement joins TRBV6-1 to TRBJ1-5; D remains ambiguous. V lost 11 bases and J lost 0, with 14 bases in between. Germline-derived CDR1 and CDR2 are MNHNS and SASEGT. This CDR3 contains 14 residues. CDR3 DNA: TGTGCCGGGGAAGATACTAGTAGCAATCAGCCCCAGCATTTT. Amino acid sequence: CAGEDTSSNQPQHF.

This sequence joins TRBV5-1 and TRBJ2-1; 7 bases agree with TRBD2. The CDR3 runs 14 residues. With 1 base clipped from V and 10 bases from J, the junction kept 8 bases outside the gene matches. Looked up from germline, CDR1 is SGHRS and CDR2 is YFSETQ. The CDR3 sequence: CASSLSGVGMEQFF. The CDR3 nucleotides are TGCGCCAGCAGCTTGAGCGGGGTCGGAATGGAGCAGTTCTTC.

In the case of this clone: Other DNA sequences in this sample translate to the same CDR3. The chain carries TRBV28 and TRBJ1-5, with D uncertain. This CDR3 comprises 14 residues. Germline values: CDR1 MDHEN, CDR2 SYDVKM. V lost 4 bases and J 2 bases, leaving 9 bases between the germline ends. CDR3 loop: CASSWPGGNQPQHF. CDR3 sequence (DNA): TGTGCCAGCAGTTGGCCTGGGGGCAATCAGCCCCAGCATTTT.

This chain uses TRBV6-6 with TRBJ2-7; 9 bases match TRBD1. Losses at the gene ends were 4 bases for V and 4 bases for J; bases not matched to a gene: 11. CDR1 and CDR2 (germline): MNHNY, SVGAGI (reference sequence). The CDR3 runs 16 residues. This chain's CDR3 is CASSFPRQGGQYEQYF. CDR3 bases: TGTGCCAGCAGTTTCCCCCGACAGGGGGGTCAGTACGAGCAGTACTTC.

The V call is TRBV5-1, the J call TRBJ2-5; D is unresolved. V was clipped by 2 bases and J by 4 bases, with 27 bases between them. The CDR3 length is 19 residues. CDR1 is SGHRS, CDR2 YFSETQ, per germline. The CDR3 protein is CASSLSRLGSLGLGETQYF. The CDR3 DNA is TGCGCCAGCAGCTTAAGTCGTTTGGGGTCTTTGGGTTTGGGAGAGACCCAGTACTTC.

This sequence joins TRBV2 and TRBJ1-1; the match to TRBD1 covers 12 bases. The V gene end was trimmed by 3 bases and the J gene end by 10 bases; junction bases not matched to a gene: 3. The CDR3 length is 13 residues. Germline assignment: CDR1 SNHLY and CDR2 FYNNEI. The chain's CDR3 is CASSEGTGGAAFF. Here the CDR3 DNA reads TGTGCCAGCAGTGAGGGGACAGGGGGCGCAGCTTTCTTT.

V usage is TRBV6-5 and J usage is TRBJ2-7; TRBD2 matches at 7 bases. The CDR3 totals 15 residues. With V trimmed by 4 bases and J by 3 bases, 9 bases remained unmatched. CDR1 MNHEY and CDR2 SVGAGI come from the germline V gene. The CDR3 region is CASSSHGGGIYEQYF. The DNA of the CDR3 is TGTGCCAGCAGTTCCCATGGGGGGGGGATCTACGAGCAGTACTTC.

The rearrangement uses TRBV7-2 and TRBJ2-1; 10 bases agree with TRBD1. V lost 8 bases and J lost 4; bases outside the gene matches: 11. Germline CDR1 is SGHTA and CDR2 is FQGNSA. The CDR3 totals 16 residues. CDR3 nucleotides: TGTGCCAGCGCGACTGGGTGGGGACAGGGGTACAATGAGCAGTTCTTC. Translating gives CASATGWGQGYNEQFF.